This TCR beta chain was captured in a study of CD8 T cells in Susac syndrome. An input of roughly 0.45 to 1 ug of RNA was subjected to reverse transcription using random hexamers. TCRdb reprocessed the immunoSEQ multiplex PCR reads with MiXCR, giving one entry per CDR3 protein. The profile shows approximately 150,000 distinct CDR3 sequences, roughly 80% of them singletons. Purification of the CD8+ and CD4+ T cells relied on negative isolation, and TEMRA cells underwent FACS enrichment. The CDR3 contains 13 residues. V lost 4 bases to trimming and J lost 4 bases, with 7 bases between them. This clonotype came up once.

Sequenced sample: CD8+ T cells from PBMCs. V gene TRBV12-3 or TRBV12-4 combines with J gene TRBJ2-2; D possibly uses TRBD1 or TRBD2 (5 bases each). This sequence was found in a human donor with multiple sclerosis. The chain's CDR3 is CASSSGTTGELFF. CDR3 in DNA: TGTGCCAGCAGTTCAGGGACCACCGGGGAGCTGTTTTTT.